Listed below are T cell receptor beta chains from one sample, sequenced in a study of identical twins' blood T cells. TCRdb analysed the 5' RACE reads with MiXCR anew, one entry per CDR3 protein. The data show 350,000 to 400,000 distinct CDR3 sequences, over 25% seen once. The specimen was PBMCs. These receptors were taken from a woman aged 18 to 55 in good health. CDR3s include the opening cysteine and the closing phenylalanine or tryptophan. The D gene is left open where the match is weak. Clone size, where shown, is once, few, many, or a class for clones that have expanded.

v_gene	abundance	j_gene	d_gene	CDR3nt	CDR3aa
TRBV5-1	-	TRBJ2-3	TRBD2	TGCGCCAGCAGCTCATTTACTAGCGGACGCACAGATACGCAGTATTTT	CASSSFTSGRTDTQYF
TRBV28	-	TRBJ1-4	-	TGTGCCAGCAGAACCCAGGGGTTTGGTGAAAAACTGTTTTTT	CASRTQGFGEKLFF
TRBV7-9	-	TRBJ2-1	TRBD2	TGTGCCAGCAGCTTAGTTCGGACTAGCGCCGAGCAGTTCTTC	CASSLVRTSAEQFF
TRBV19	-	TRBJ1-5	-	TGTGCCAGTACCGGGTCCGCTTACAATCAGCCCCAGCATTTT	CASTGSAYNQPQHF
TRBV12-3/TRBV12-4	-	TRBJ2-7	TRBD1	TGTGCCAGCAGTTTTTCACAGGGGGCTTACGAGCAGTACTTC	CASSFSQGAYEQYF
TRBV20-1	few	TRBJ2-7	-	TGCAGTGCTACGCCCTCGGGGCTAGTTGGCGAGCAGTACTTC	CSATPSGLVGEQYF
TRBV6-5	-	TRBJ2-7	-	TGTGCCAGCAGTTACTCGGAGGGAGAAGACGAGCAGTACTTC	CASSYSEGEDEQYF
TRBV19	-	TRBJ1-1	-	TGTGCCAGTAGTATAGGGGACGGCTGGGGGGAAGCTTTCTTT	CASSIGDGWGEAFF
TRBV3-1	few	TRBJ1-1	-	TGTGCCAGCAGTTCCGTAAAACAGGGTGCTGAAGCTTTCTTT	CASSSVKQGAEAFF
TRBV9	-	TRBJ1-2	TRBD1	TGTGCCAGCAGCATAGATGGACAGGAGACTTATGGCTACACCTTC	CASSIDGQETYGYTF
TRBV18	-	TRBJ2-7	-	TGTGCCAGCTCACCAGTGACAGGAGGGGCCTACGAGCAGTACTTC	CASSPVTGGAYEQYF
TRBV29-1	-	TRBJ2-5	TRBD2	TGCAGCGCCCGACCGACTAGCGGAGAATCTCTGGAGACCCAGCACTTC	CSARPTSGESLETQHF
TRBV3-1	few	TRBJ1-2	-	TGTGCCAGCAGCCAAGCGACAGGCGGCTACACCTTC	CASSQATGGYTF
TRBV18	-	TRBJ2-2	-	TGTGCCAGCTCACCACTGAAGGGCTACACCGGGGAGCTGTTTTTT	CASSPLKGYTGELFF
TRBV27	few	TRBJ2-2	-	TGTGCCAGCACCGCCCTGGCGGGTGGGGAGCTGTTTTTT	CASTALAGGELFF
TRBV18	-	TRBJ1-3	-	TGTGCCAGCTCACCGGGACTGGCCTCTGGAAACACCATATATTTT	CASSPGLASGNTIYF
TRBV9	-	TRBJ2-1	TRBD2	TGTGCCAGCAGCGTAGCTCCCCTAGCGGGGGGCAATGAGCAGTTCTTC	CASSVAPLAGGNEQFF
TRBV7-9	-	TRBJ1-1	-	TGTGCCAGCAGCGCCCAGGGAGGTGGGAACACTGAAGCTTTCTTT	CASSAQGGGNTEAFF
TRBV7-2	-	TRBJ1-5	-	TGTGCCAGCAGCCCTTCGCGCAATCAGCCCCAGCATTTT	CASSPSRNQPQHF
TRBV5-1	-	TRBJ1-1	TRBD1	TGCGCCAGCGGGAGACAGGGGGCTCCGAACACTGAAGCTTTCTTT	CASGRQGAPNTEAFF
TRBV6-2/TRBV6-3	once	TRBJ1-1	TRBD1	TGTGCCAGCAGCACCGACAGGGTAGGGACTGAAGCTTTCTTT	CASSTDRVGTEAFF
TRBV7-9	-	TRBJ1-2	TRBD1	TGCGCCAGCAGCCCACAGGGGGGAGATGGCTACACCTTC	CASSPQGGDGYTF
TRBV6-5	-	TRBJ2-7	TRBD2	TGTGCCAGCAGGCCGGGACTAGCGCTCTCCTACGAGCAGTACTTC	CASRPGLALSYEQYF
TRBV12-3/TRBV12-4	many	TRBJ1-3	-	TGTGCCAGCATTGGGTGGAGCGGAAACACCATATATTTT	CASIGWSGNTIYF
TRBV5-1	few	TRBJ1-2	-	TGCGCCAGCAGCTTGGCAGCGACAGGACGTGGCTACACCTTC	CASSLAATGRGYTF
TRBV6-5	many	TRBJ2-1	TRBD2	TGTGCCAGCAGTTACGAAAGGACTAGCTGGCTCTTC	CASSYERTSWLF
TRBV5-1	few	TRBJ1-4	-	TGCGCCAGCAGCTTCAACAGGCTTAATGAAAAACTGTTTTTT	CASSFNRLNEKLFF
TRBV14	-	TRBJ2-3	TRBD1	TGTGCCAGCAGCCAACCGACAGGGAGTGAAGATACGCAGTATTTT	CASSQPTGSEDTQYF
TRBV5-1	-	TRBJ2-1	-	TGCGCCAGCAGCGGCGGGACTCATAGCAATGAGCAGCTCTTC	CASSGGTHSNEQLF
TRBV29-1	few	TRBJ1-5	-	TGCAGCGTTGGGGGGATGGACCAGCCCCAGCATTTT	CSVGGMDQPQHF
TRBV6-6	-	TRBJ2-5	TRBD1	TGTGCCAGCAGTACAGGGGTCCTTCCCGCCCAGTACTTC	CASSTGVLPAQYF
TRBV29-1	-	TRBJ2-1	-	TGCAGCGTTGTGGGTGGGGCGGAGTACAATGAGCAGTTCTTC	CSVVGGAEYNEQFF
TRBV2	many	TRBJ2-7	-	TGTGCCAGCAGCCCTCCGGAACTTGCGCCGAACGAGCAGTACTTC	CASSPPELAPNEQYF
TRBV7-2	few	TRBJ2-7	TRBD1	TGTGCCAGCAGCTTAGAACTGGGACAGGCCTCCTACGAGCAGTACTTC	CASSLELGQASYEQYF
TRBV25-1	-	TRBJ1-1	-	TGTGCCAGCAGTGACCGGACAGCGATTGGTGAAGCTTTCTTT	CASSDRTAIGEAFF
TRBV10-3	-	TRBJ1-4	-	TGTGCCATCAGTGGGTGGCAGGGTGCAACTAATGAAAAACTGTTTTTT	CAISGWQGATNEKLFF
TRBV24-1	-	TRBJ2-2	-	TGTGCCACCAGTGACGCCAGGGGTGGTACCGGGGAGCTGTTTTTT	CATSDARGGTGELFF
TRBV20-1	-	TRBJ1-2	-	TGCAGCGCAGCCCCGGGTTCGGACTATGGCTACACCTTC	CSAAPGSDYGYTF
TRBV29-1	few	TRBJ2-7	-	TGCAGCTCCCGGATGGGGGGCGAGCAGTACTTC	CSSRMGGEQYF
TRBV20-1	-	TRBJ2-3	-	TGCAGTGCTACCCCGGGACCGGTACCAGATACGCAGTATTTT	CSATPGPVPDTQYF
TRBV20-1	-	TRBJ1-5	-	TGCAGTGCTAGAGCAGGGGTTTCCGCTTATAGCAATCAGCCCCAGCATTTT	CSARAGVSAYSNQPQHF
TRBV12-3/TRBV12-4	-	TRBJ2-3	TRBD2	TGTGCCAGCAGTAGTGTAGCGGGAGGGACAGATACGCAGTATTTT	CASSSVAGGTDTQYF
TRBV5-1	-	TRBJ1-1	-	TGCGCCAGCAGCTCCCTACAGGGTTACACTAAAGCTTTCTTT	CASSSLQGYTKAFF
TRBV7-2	-	TRBJ2-7	-	TGTGCCAGCAGCTTAGTTGCCCGGACAAACTACGAGCAGTACTTC	CASSLVARTNYEQYF
TRBV5-1	-	TRBJ1-2	-	TGCGCCAGCAGCCCTAACCTAGGGACGGATTATGGCTACACCTTC	CASSPNLGTDYGYTF
TRBV20-1	-	TRBJ2-2	-	TGCAGTGCTAGTGGCAGGGACGGGGAGCTGTTTTTT	CSASGRDGELFF
TRBV19	-	TRBJ2-3	TRBD2	TGTGCCAGTAGTTCCCCACGACTAGCGCCAAGCACAGATACGCAGTATTTT	CASSSPRLAPSTDTQYF
TRBV29-1	few	TRBJ2-4	-	TGCAGCGTTGTTGGTGGAGGCATTCAGTACTTC	CSVVGGGIQYF
TRBV19	few	TRBJ2-4	-	TGTGCCAGTAGTTTCCCGGACAGCTTATCCAAAAACATTCAGTACTTC	CASSFPDSLSKNIQYF
TRBV4-1	-	TRBJ2-1	-	TGCGCCAGCAGCCAAGAAGTGGGGAGATATGAGCAGTTCTTC	CASSQEVGRYEQFF
TRBV12-5	-	TRBJ1-4	-	TGTGCTAGTGGTTTTGAGATAAATGAAAAACTGTTTTTT	CASGFEINEKLFF
TRBV2	many	TRBJ2-1	-	TGTGCCAGCACCTTTTTTACAGGGTATGATGAGCAGTTCTTC	CASTFFTGYDEQFF
TRBV7-2	-	TRBJ1-2	-	TGTGCCAGCAGCAAACAGGGTTTTTCCAATGGCTACACCTTC	CASSKQGFSNGYTF
TRBV7-7	-	TRBJ1-2	-	TGTGCCAGCTCCCCTTTGCTTAACTATGGCTACACCTTC	CASSPLLNYGYTF
TRBV5-1	-	TRBJ1-3	-	TGCACCAGCAGCCGGAAACCTGAGGAGTTGCGCACCATATATTTT	CTSSRKPEELRTIYF